Shown below are 26 T cell receptor beta chains from a single sample sequenced in a study of cytomegalovirus exposure and HLA in healthy donors. The PCR had 60 Vbeta and 13 Jbeta primers. The repertoire was sequenced with immunoSEQ multiplex PCR; TCRdb's copy has only in-frame clones and lacks some. The sample has about 100,000 clones, 81% seen once. Sequencing input: PBMCs. These receptors were obtained from a woman in her seventies in good health and CMV-seropositive.

CDR3 sequence: CASRPQGAWNEQYF. DNA for the CDR3: TGTGCCAGTAGACCCCAGGGGGCATGGAACGAGCAGTACTTC. This chain links TRBV19 with TRBJ2-5, with 8 positions matching TRBD1. The J call may be faulty, since TRBJ2-7 better matches the DNA end. Germline V gene sequence: CDR1 LNHDA, CDR2 SQIVND (reference sequence). The CDR3 has 14 amino acids.

J is TRBJ2-5 and V is TRBV15, with 9 bases identical to TRBD1. J gave up 5 bases and V 0 bases, and 7 bases lay outside the gene matches. Germline CDR1 and CDR2: LNHNV and YYDKDF (reference sequence). There are 16 residues in the CDR3. The CDR3 sequence: CATSRDPQGAYETQYF. The CDR3 DNA reads TGTGCCACCAGCAGAGACCCACAGGGGGCATATGAGACCCAGTACTTC.

The chain recombines TRBV18 with TRBJ1-2, with TRBD1 as a possible D gene (5 bases). V was cut by 1 base and J by 8 bases, with 14 bases left in between. The CDR3 is 14 amino acids. The germline gives CDR1 KGHSH, CDR2 LQKENI. The DNA of the CDR3 is TGTGCCAGCTCACCACAAGGGGCAGGGAACGGCTACACCTTC. Translating gives CASSPQGAGNGYTF. The entire variable domain, with the rest obtained from reference TRBV18 and TRBJ1-2, is as follows: NAGVMQNPRHLVRRRGQEARLRCSPMKGHSHVYWYRQLPEEGLKFMVYLQKENIIDESGMPKERFSAEFPKEGPSILRIQQVVRGDSAAYFCASSPQGAGNGYTFGSGTRLTVV.

The chain joins TRBV18 to TRBJ2-2, with unresolved D. The CDR3 is 15 amino acids. V shed 3 bases and J shed 0 bases, with 8 bases lying between them. Per germline, CDR1 KGHSH and CDR2 LQKENI. The CDR3 DNA reads TGTGCCAGCTCACCCGACACAACGAACACCGGGGAGCTGTTTTTT. This translates into CASSPDTTNTGELFF. Full variable domain (missing parts from reference TRBV18 and TRBJ2-2): NAGVMQNPRHLVRRRGQEARLRCSPMKGHSHVYWYRQLPEEGLKFMVYLQKENIIDESGMPKERFSAEFPKEGPSILRIQQVVRGDSAAYFCASSPDTTNTGELFFGEGSRLTVL.

J is TRBJ2-1 and V is TRBV2; 8 nucleotides align to TRBD1. Looked up from germline, CDR1 is SNHLY and CDR2 is FYNNEI. The V and J ends lost 5 bases and 9 bases, in that order; junction bases with no gene match: 9. There are 14 residues in the CDR3. The CDR3 nucleotides are TGTGCCAGCAGTCGACAGGGGATTGGTAGTGAGCAGTTCTTC. It yields the protein CASSRQGIGSEQFF.

This chain uses TRBV15 with TRBJ1-1; TRBD1 might be the D (6 bases). Germline V CDR1 and CDR2: LNHNV, YYDKDF (reference sequence). V was pared by 0 bases and J by 0 bases, with 17 bases between. The CDR3 totals 18 residues. The CDR3 nucleotides read TGTGCCACCAGCAGAGATGGCAGGGGTTCCCGCATGAACACTGAAGCTTTCTTT. Its protein is CATSRDGRGSRMNTEAFF.

The V gene is TRBV5-4, the J gene TRBJ2-1, with D unclear. Trimming cost V 4 bases and J 6 bases, with 14 bases left between them. The CDR3 has 14 residues. The V gene's germline CDR1 is SGHNT and CDR2 YYREEE (reference sequence). The CDR3 spells CASSKDNFVNEQFF. The DNA of the CDR3 is TGTGCCAGCAGCAAAGACAACTTTGTCAATGAGCAGTTCTTC.

The chain has TRBV6-1 and TRBJ2-7, with 7 bases fitting TRBD1. CDR1 and CDR2 from the germline V gene are MNHNS and SASEGT. The CDR3 is made up of 15 amino acids. After removal of 7 bases from V and 3 bases from J, the junction contained 12 bases not matched to a gene. The CDR3 nucleotides are TGTGCCAGCACTCTCCTCGGGACAGAACTCTACGAGCAGTACTTC. Translated, it gives CASTLLGTELYEQYF.

The chain couples TRBV7-2 to TRBJ2-7; D is possibly TRBD2 (5 bases). This CDR3 is built from 12 residues. The germline V and J ends were trimmed by 5 bases and 4 bases, with 9 bases remaining between them. Per germline, CDR1 SGHTA and CDR2 FQGNSA. The CDR3 nucleotides read TGTGCCAGCAGCCTCCCGGGGTACGAGCAGTACTTC. Residues: CASSLPGYEQYF.

This chain links TRBV5-8 with TRBJ2-2, with D unresolved. In germline, CDR1 is SGHTS, CDR2 YDEGEE. With 4 bases removed from V and 8 bases from J, the gap between germline ends came to 9 bases. CDR3 size: 12 residues. The CDR3 loop reads CASSPEAGELFF. As DNA, the CDR3 is TGTGCCAGCAGCCCCGAAGCGGGGGAGCTGTTTTTT. Drawing the rest from reference TRBV5-8 and TRBJ2-2, the complete variable domain is EAGVTQSPTHLIKTRGQQATLRCSPISGHTSVYWYQQALGLGLQFLLWYDEGEERNRGNFPPRFSGRQFPNYSSELNVNALELEDSALYLCASSPEAGELFFGEGSRLTVL.

This rearrangement joins TRBV25-1 to TRBJ2-3; D may be TRBD1 (6 bases). The CDR3 totals 14 residues. V was clipped by 3 bases and J by 2 bases, with 9 bases between them. The germline CDR1 and CDR2 sequences are MGHDK and SYGVNS. The CDR3 sequence: CASSDGQSTDTQYF. The CDR3 bases are TGTGCCAGCAGTGATGGACAGTCCACAGATACGCAGTATTTT.

To note about this clone: Mismatch with germline at one junction end may stem from a read error. This chain connects TRBV7-7 to TRBJ1-2; D call uncertain. The CDR3 length is 13 residues. CDR1 is SSHAT, CDR2 FNYEAQ, per germline (reference sequence). CDR3 sequence: CASSPGLNYGYTF. For the CDR3, the DNA is TGTGCTAGCAGCCCCGGTCTTAACTATGGCTACACCTTC.

The V gene is TRBV7-6, the J gene TRBJ2-1, with 10 positions matching TRBD1. Per germline, CDR1 SGHVS and CDR2 FNYEAQ. The trim removed 5 bases at V and 4 bases at J, leaving 8 bases unmatched. The CDR3 runs 16 residues. In DNA, the CDR3 is TGTGCCAGCAGCCTTTTCGGGACAGGGGAATACAATGAGCAGTTCTTC. Translation: CASSLFGTGEYNEQFF.

The chain has TRBV19 and TRBJ2-1, with a possible D match to TRBD1 (7 bases). The CDR3 runs to 12 residues. V dropped 9 bases and J dropped 5 bases, with 11 bases sitting between them. CDR1 LNHDA and CDR2 SQIVND come from the germline V gene (reference sequence). The CDR3 region has the DNA TGTGCCAGCGCCAGGGGGGACAATGAGCAGTTCTTC. This encodes CASARGDNEQFF.

This clone showed up just once. This rearrangement joins TRBV30 to TRBJ1-1; D is undetermined. The CDR3 is 13 amino acids. Deletions cut 3 bases from V and 0 bases from J, with 8 bases between. Germline V gene lookup returns CDR1 GTSNPN and CDR2 SVGIG (reference sequence). The CDR3 DNA is TGTGCCTGGAGCCTCTGGCTGAACACTGAAGCTTTCTTT. Translation gives CAWSLWLNTEAFF.

V usage is TRBV27 and J usage is TRBJ2-7, with TRBD1 as a possible D gene (6 bases). CDR1 is MNHEY, CDR2 SMNVEV, per germline (reference sequence). Trimming left V 6 bases short and J 2 bases short, with 20 bases between. This CDR3 is built from 16 residues. DNA of the CDR3: TGTGCCAGCAGCCCCGCGCCAGGACAGAGTCCCTACGAGCAGTACTTC. This encodes CASSPAPGQSPYEQYF.

This chain joins TRBV4-1 and TRBJ2-7; 7 positions agree with TRBD1. The trim removed 10 bases at V and 0 bases at J, leaving 6 bases unmatched. This CDR3 is built from 13 residues. In germline, CDR1 is MGHRA, CDR2 YSYEKL. CDR3 sequence reads: CANRQGTSYEQYF. The CDR3 DNA reads TGCGCCAACCGACAGGGAACCTCCTACGAGCAGTACTTC.

This clone was counted a single time. V gene TRBV10-2 combines with J gene TRBJ2-1, with TRBD2 matching over 10 bases. The CDR3 consists of 13 residues. The germline V gene encodes CDR1 WSHSY and CDR2 SAAADI. The CDR3, as DNA: TGCGCTAGCCTAGCGGGAGATACCTTAGAGCAGTTCTTC. Translation gives CASLAGDTLEQFF.

In this sample, this clone turned up a few times. The chain links TRBV5-1 to TRBJ2-3, with 8 bases fitting TRBD2. CDR3 length: 17 amino acids. Germline V gene lookup returns CDR1 SGHRS and CDR2 YFSETQ. V lost 1 base to trimming and J lost 2 bases; unmatched junction nucleotides: 9. CDR3 in DNA: TGCGCCAGCAGCTTGCGTCCTTGGACTAGCCTCACAGATACGCAGTATTTT. Its protein is CASSLRPWTSLTDTQYF.

The CDR3 here is CASSVGGRRNTGELFF. Written as DNA, the CDR3 is TGTGCCAGCAGCGTAGGTGGCAGGCGAAACACCGGGGAGCTGTTTTTT. The rearrangement joins TRBV9 to TRBJ2-2; D is unresolved. Germline CDR1 and CDR2: SGDLS and YYNGEE. The CDR3 sequence is 16 residues long. V lost 0 bases and J 2 bases, leaving 11 bases between the germline ends. The entire variable domain, with the rest obtained from reference TRBV9 and TRBJ2-2, is as follows: DSGVTQTPKHLITATGQRVTLRCSPRSGDLSVYWYQQSLDQGLQFLIQYYNGEERAKGNILERFSAQQFPDLHSELNLSSLELGDSALYFCASSVGGRRNTGELFFGEGSRLTVL.

The chain couples TRBV19 to TRBJ2-5; 7 bases are shared with TRBD2. The end of the DNA fits TRBJ2-7 better, so the J call may be wrong. The CDR3 consists of 16 residues. In germline, CDR1 is LNHDA, CDR2 SQIVND (reference sequence). In DNA form, the CDR3 reads TGTGCCAGTACGCCCGGGGGGAGCGGGTCCTCCTACGAGCAGTACTTC. It specifies CASTPGGSGSSYEQYF.

CDR3 sequence (DNA): TGTGCCAGCAGCCATCTCCTCCCGGGACTAGCGGGAGCTTACAATGAGCAGTTCTTC. Amino acid sequence: CASSHLLPGLAGAYNEQFF. This chain links TRBV4-2 with TRBJ2-1, with 14 bases identical to TRBD2. V dropped 3 bases and J dropped 4; count of bases not matched to a gene: 11. Germline V gene sequence: CDR1 LGHNA, CDR2 YNFKEQ. The CDR3 has 19 amino acids.

The chain employs TRBV10-1 and TRBJ2-2; 10 bases line up with TRBD1. There are 18 residues in the CDR3. The germline V gene encodes CDR1 WNHNN and CDR2 SYGVQD (reference sequence). The V gene end was trimmed by 4 bases and the J gene end by 4 bases; junction bases not matched to a gene: 12. The CDR3, as DNA: TGCGCCAGCAGTGGGGGGACAGGGGCTTTAACGGGCACCGGGGAGCTGTTTTTT. It specifies CASSGGTGALTGTGELFF.

The chain couples TRBV11-3 to TRBJ2-5, with D perhaps matching TRBD2 (6 bases). The length of the CDR3 is 15 residues. Germline lookup yields CDR1 SGHNT and CDR2 YENEEA. The V gene lost 5 bases and the J gene lost 5 bases, with 18 bases spanning the gap. The CDR3 nucleotides read TGTGCCAGCAGCCAAGGGAGGCAGGGTATGGAGACCCAGTACTTC. It codes for CASSQGRQGMETQYF.

The rearrangement joins TRBV5-6 to TRBJ2-1; 9 bases align to TRBD2. Germline V lookup: CDR1 SGHDT, CDR2 YYEEEE. The CDR3 runs 16 residues. The ends lost 0 bases at V and 5 bases at J; junction bases unmatched: 6. The CDR3 loop reads CASSLGPPSGNNEQFF. CDR3 nucleotide sequence: TGTGCCAGCAGCTTGGGGCCGCCTAGCGGGAACAATGAGCAGTTCTTC.

V usage is TRBV6-1 and J usage is TRBJ2-6; maybe TRBD1 (5 bases). Germline V lookup: CDR1 MNHNS, CDR2 SASEGT. V lost 6 bases and J lost 1, with 7 bases in between. The CDR3 has 14 residues. CDR3 in amino acids: CASRQVSGANVLTF. DNA for the CDR3: TGTGCCAGCAGACAGGTATCTGGGGCCAACGTCCTGACTTTC.